This TCR beta chain was captured in a study of spatial heterogeneity in lung cancer. Looking at the study overall: Donation came from roughly 72 patients with untreated early-stage non-small cell lung cancer. The average appearance count of each unique TCR and UMI combination in raw reads was more than nine.

This clonotype was seen repeatedly, ten times or more. Since a much larger clone is just one base distant, this may be a read error. Indicated time point: blood at routine non-recurrence follow-up after resection. MiXCR, applied by TCRdb to the 5' RACE reads, yields one record per CDR3 protein. The table shows 35,000 to 45,000 distinct CDR3 sequences, with roughly 8% occurring only once. The clonotype originates from a male donor with early-stage non-small cell lung cancer. Sequenced here: PBMCs, sampled at follow-up.

The CDR3 DNA is TGTGCCAGCAGCTTAGCGGGACAGAACTATGGCTACACCTTC. Amino acids: CASSLAGQNYGYTF. V gene TRBV7-8 combines with J gene TRBJ1-2; 7 bases line up with TRBD1. V lost 0 bases and J lost 2; bases outside the gene matches: 0. The CDR3 loop spans 14 amino acids. The germline V gene encodes CDR1 SGHVS and CDR2 FQNEAQ.